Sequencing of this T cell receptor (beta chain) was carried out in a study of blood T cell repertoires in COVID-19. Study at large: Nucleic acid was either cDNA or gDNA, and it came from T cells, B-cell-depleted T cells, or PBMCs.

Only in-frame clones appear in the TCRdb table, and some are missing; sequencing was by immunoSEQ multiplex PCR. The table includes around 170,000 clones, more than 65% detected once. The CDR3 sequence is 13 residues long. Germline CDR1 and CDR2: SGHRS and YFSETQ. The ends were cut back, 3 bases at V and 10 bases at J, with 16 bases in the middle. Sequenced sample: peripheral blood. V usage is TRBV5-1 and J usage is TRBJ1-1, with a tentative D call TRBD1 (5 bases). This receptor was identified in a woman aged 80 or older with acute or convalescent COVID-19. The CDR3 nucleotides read TGCGCCAGCAGCTCAACCGATTCTGGGGCAGCTTTCTTT. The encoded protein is CASSSTDSGAAFF. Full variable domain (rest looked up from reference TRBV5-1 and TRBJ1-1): KAGVTQTPRYLIKTRGQQVTLSCSPISGHRSVSWYQQTPGQGLQFLFEYFSETQRNKGNFPGRFSGRQFSNSRSEMNVSTLELGDSALYLCASSSTDSGAAFFGQGTRLTVV.